This T cell receptor (beta chain) originates from a study of shared clonotypes between healthy human individuals. Whole-study context: The study used three CD4 naive, three CD4 memory, two CD8 naive and one CD8 memory plate per donor.

The CDR3 spans 14 residues. CDR1 is SEHNR, CDR2 FQNEAQ, per germline (reference sequence). V lost 4 bases, J lost 1 base, and 10 bases lay in between. A split of CD4+ cells into CD45RA+ naive and CD45RA-negative memory subsets was performed. This clone has only one observation. Measured with immunoSEQ multiplex PCR; TCRdb has only the in-frame clones, and not every one. The sample includes over a million clones, 98% of them seen just once. This sequence joins TRBV7-9 and TRBJ2-5, with no clear D. The specimen sequenced was naive CD4+ T cells sorted from blood. Subset: CD45RA+ positively selected. The origin of this receptor is a man aged 25 to 40 in good health. The DNA for the CDR3 is TGTGCCAGCAGCTCGGCTGGAAGCCAAGAGACCCAGTACTTC. Its protein product is CASSSAGSQETQYF.